This T cell receptor beta chain was documented in a study of blood T cell repertoires in COVID-19. Study overall: COVID-19 samples collected from the United States, Italy and Spain covered acute and convalescent phases.

Source study methods: Amplification from reference gene primers served as the basis for estimated nucleated cell counts. Profiling relied on immunoSEQ multiplex PCR, and the TCRdb table lists in-frame clones only, not all of them. Clonal size and the V and J genes are those of that table, whereas D and trimming came from the DNA. The sample has about 75,000 clones, approximately 79% seen once. The CDR3 contains 13 residues. Germline V gene lookup returns CDR1 MNHEY and CDR2 SVGEGT. V lost 2 bases and J 6 bases, leaving 10 bases between the germline ends. This clonotype was obtained from a woman aged 80 or over with active or convalescent COVID-19. Sequencing input: peripheral blood. The rearrangement joins TRBV6-2 or TRBV6-3 to TRBJ1-1; unclear D gene. The CDR3, as DNA: TGTGCCAGCAGTTACCGAGGTTTGCCTGAAGCTTTCTTT. Its protein is CASSYRGLPEAFF.